What follows are 19 T cell receptor beta chains derived from one specimen sequenced in a study of T cell repertoires in cytomegalovirus infection. A single record per CDR3 protein comes from TCRdb applying MiXCR to the reads. The table has approximately 630,000 distinct CDR3 sequences, roughly 24% seen once. The specimen was CD8+ T cells from PBMCs. Receptors were obtained from a human donor in good health (CMV status not recorded). Some clones in this sample may be carry-over from other donors' samples.

A remark on this clonotype: This could be a read error, since a much larger clone is one nucleotide away. The conserved final phenylalanine or tryptophan is absent from the CDR3, which likely points to a read error. The chain combines TRBV11-2 with TRBJ2-1; D unclear. The CDR3 totals 14 residues. V lost 2 bases to trimming and J lost 3 bases, with 8 bases between them. From germline, CDR1 is SGHAT and CDR2 FQNNGV. The CDR3 region is CASSLRIVYNEQFL. The CDR3 bases are TGTGCCAGCAGCTTAAGGATAGTCTACAATGAGCAGTTCCTC.

There are many counts of this clonotype. The DNA for the CDR3 is TGTGCCAGCGGGCGGGATAGCACAGATACGCAGTATTTT. Translated: CASGRDSTDTQYF. V and J are TRBV7-6 and TRBJ2-3; D is possibly TRBD2 (6 bases). CDR1 and CDR2 from the germline V gene are SGHVS and FNYEAQ. Trimming took off 8 bases at V and 0 bases at J, with 9 bases between the two ends. CDR3 size: 13 residues.

This sequence joins TRBV19 and TRBJ2-2, with D hard to call. With 4 bases removed from V and 4 bases from J, the gap between germline ends came to 7 bases. The germline V gene encodes CDR1 LNHDA and CDR2 SQIVND (reference sequence). This CDR3 has 13 amino acids. This CDR3 is CASSTHPTGELFF. Written as DNA, the CDR3 is TGTGCCAGTAGTACCCATCCCACCGGGGAGCTGTTTTTT.

This clonotype turned up a few times. The rearrangement joins TRBV19 to TRBJ2-1, with 8 bases matching TRBD1. The CDR3 contains 16 residues. Germline V gene sequence: CDR1 LNHDA, CDR2 SQIVND (reference sequence). The J segment lost 10 bases and the V segment lost 5 bases, leaving 16 bases of the junction unmatched. The CDR3 sequence is CASSPPTGVSDMEQFF. CDR3 bases: TGTGCCAGTAGTCCTCCGACAGGGGTGAGCGATATGGAGCAGTTCTTC.

The chain recombines TRBV7-9 with TRBJ2-1, with 11 bases matching TRBD1. The CDR3 runs to 16 residues. Germline CDR1 and CDR2: SEHNR and FQNEAQ (reference sequence). Trimming cost V 4 bases and J 7 bases; bases outside gene matches: 9. CDR3 bases: TGTGCCAGCAGCTATCGTCGGGACAGGGGGAGTAATGAGCAGTTCTTC. Translating gives CASSYRRDRGSNEQFF.

The V call is TRBV6-1, the J call TRBJ2-7; D gene uncertain. CDR1 MNHNS and CDR2 SASEGT come from the germline V gene. V was cut by 1 base and J by 6 bases, with 13 bases left in between. The CDR3 covers 14 residues. The CDR3 DNA reads as TGTGCCAGCAGTGAAGTTAACACCTTCATCGAGCAGTACTTC. Translated: CASSEVNTFIEQYF.

This clonotype was detected many times. CDR3 sequence: CASSYSRSSYNEQFF. CDR3 in DNA: TGTGCCAGCAGCTATAGCCGGAGCTCCTACAATGAGCAGTTCTTC. The chain employs TRBV6-5 and TRBJ2-1; D ambiguous. CDR3 length equals 15 residues. The germline V gene has CDR1 MNHEY and CDR2 SVGAGI. Trimming left V 6 bases short and J 0 bases short, with 12 bases between.

The chain employs TRBV7-9 and TRBJ1-6; 7 nucleotides align to TRBD1. Germline loops: CDR1 SEHNR, CDR2 FQNEAQ (reference sequence). Germline trimming cut 4 bases from V and 3 bases from J; bases unmatched to any gene: 6. The CDR3 runs to 16 residues. CDR3 protein: CASSSRDRIYNSPLHF. DNA for the CDR3: TGTGCCAGCAGCTCCCGGGACAGAATCTATAATTCACCCCTCCACTTT.

The chain combines TRBV11-1 with TRBJ2-5; TRBD1 agrees at 8 bases. The CDR3 has 16 residues. The germline CDR1 and CDR2 sequences are SGHAT and FQDESV (reference sequence). The junction had 10 bases not matched to a gene; V was cut back by 2 bases and J by 5 bases. CDR3 in amino acids: CASSLRGQDESETQYF. In DNA form, the CDR3 reads TGTGCCAGCAGCTTACGGGGACAGGACGAATCGGAGACCCAGTACTTC.

The table lists this clonotype with many counts. The V call is TRBV7-2, the J call TRBJ2-3; tentatively, D is TRBD2 (6 bases). The CDR3 consists of 14 residues. Germline V gene data show CDR1 as SGHTA and CDR2 as FQGNSA. V was clipped by 5 bases and J by 1 base, with 10 bases between them. The CDR3 DNA sequence: TGTGCCAGCAGCGGGGGAGGAGGCACAGATACGCAGTATTTT. Its translation: CASSGGGGTDTQYF.

In regard to this clonotype: This may be a read error: a much more frequent sequence differs by one nucleotide. The chain couples TRBV28 to TRBJ1-6, with D unresolved. Germline CDR1 and CDR2: MDHEN and SYDVKM. The CDR3 totals 15 residues. The DNA of the CDR3 is TGTGCCAGCAGTTTTTGGGCTGAAAGGGATTCATCCCTCCACTTT. This encodes CASSFWAERDSSLHF.

This clonotype was observed at least ten times. V usage is TRBV6-2 or TRBV6-3 and J usage is TRBJ1-6, with unresolved D. Between the trimmed V and J ends, which lost 6 bases and 7 bases, there was a span of 10 bases. Germline V gives CDR1 MNHEY, CDR2 SVGEGT. The CDR3 has 13 residues. This CDR3 reads CASRPAGNSPLHF. In DNA form, the CDR3 reads TGTGCCAGCAGACCTGCGGGAAATTCACCCCTCCACTTT.

The rearrangement links TRBV20-1 to TRBJ1-1, with D maybe TRBD1 (6 bases). Germline CDR1 is DFQATT and CDR2 is SNEGSKA (reference sequence). The CDR3 has 13 amino acids. V was cut by 0 bases and J by 7 bases, with 12 bases left in between. The CDR3 sequence is CSARDRKDSEAFF. CDR3 nucleotide sequence: TGCAGTGCTAGAGATAGGAAGGACAGTGAAGCTTTCTTT.

This clonotype was observed a handful of times. The rearrangement joins TRBV4-1 to TRBJ2-1, with D possibly being TRBD2 (5 bases). The CDR3 has 16 residues. The germline V and J ends were trimmed by 4 bases and 0 bases, with 13 bases remaining between them. Germline V gene lookup returns CDR1 MGHRA and CDR2 YSYEKL. The CDR3 protein is CASSPDGMISYNEQFF. DNA for the CDR3: TGCGCCAGCAGCCCAGACGGGATGATCTCCTACAATGAGCAGTTCTTC.

The chain recombines TRBV6-2 or TRBV6-3 with TRBJ2-2; 7 bases are a match to TRBD1. Germline V gives CDR1 MNHEY, CDR2 SVGEGT. The CDR3 is made up of 16 amino acids. Trimming cost V 2 bases and J 7 bases; bases outside gene matches: 10. As DNA, the CDR3 is TGTGCCAGCAGTTACCCCGACAGGGTCTACGACGGGGAGCTGTTTTTT. Encoded protein: CASSYPDRVYDGELFF.

This clonotype was detected ten times or more. This chain joins TRBV4-1 and TRBJ2-2; a possible D gene is TRBD1 (5 bases). Trimming stripped 1 base from V and 4 bases from J, with 16 bases between. The CDR3 has 17 amino acids. Germline lookup yields CDR1 MGHRA and CDR2 YSYEKL. The CDR3 here is CASSQGLTKGITGELFF. DNA of the CDR3: TGCGCCAGCAGCCAAGGCCTTACTAAGGGGATCACCGGGGAGCTGTTTTTT.

The chain couples TRBV18 to TRBJ2-1; D is tentatively TRBD1 or TRBD2 (5 bases each). This CDR3 spans 15 amino acids. Trimming removed 4 bases at V and 2 bases at J, with 12 bases between. CDR1 and CDR2 (germline): KGHSH, LQKENI. CDR3 region: CASSLGAPPYNEQFF. DNA of the CDR3: TGTGCCAGCTCACTCGGGGCTCCCCCCTACAATGAGCAGTTCTTC.

There are a few counts of this clonotype. The chain joins TRBV10-1 to TRBJ2-4; TRBD1 aligns across 9 bases. Trimming cost V 0 bases and J 4 bases; bases outside gene matches: 4. CDR1 and CDR2 from the germline V gene are WNHNN and SYGVQD (reference sequence). This CDR3 is built from 16 residues. The CDR3 nucleotides read TGCGCCAGCAGTGAGTCGCTAGGACAGGGGAAAAACATTCAGTACTTC. Translating gives CASSESLGQGKNIQYF.

The chain employs TRBV29-1 and TRBJ1-5, with D perhaps matching TRBD1 (6 bases). This CDR3 has 16 amino acids. The germline CDR1 and CDR2 sequences are SQVTM and ANQGSEA. The chain's CDR3 is CSLPCRGLDSNQPQHF. CDR3 sequence (DNA): TGCAGTCTGCCTTGCAGGGGATTGGATAGCAATCAGCCCCAGCATTTT.